The TCR beta chain under discussion was sequenced for a study of persistence of HIV-infected CD4 T cells. In the case of this clone: Its antigen is as yet unknown.

V lost 7 bases and J 0 bases, leaving 13 bases between the germline ends. This CDR3 spans 15 amino acids. CDR1 and CDR2 (germline): LNHNV, YYDKDF (reference sequence). Stimulation used 9 to 10 ug/mL lysate from CMV-infected fibroblasts. CD40L/CD69 double-negative CD45RO-high memory CD4+ T cells were collected. Suppressive ART was started during chronic HIV-1 infection in these adults. This was the immunoSEQ version 4 assay in survey mode. This table comes from immunoSEQ multiplex PCR, and its TCRdb copy is limited to in-frame clones, with some not included. The sample includes fewer than 30,000 clones, roughly 86% of them seen just once.

Specimen: CD4+ T cells sorted from PBMCs after approximately 20-hour stimulation, collected from a patient who received antiretroviral therapy. The chain joins TRBV15 to TRBJ1-5; D ambiguous. The sequence came from an adult man with HIV who was CMV-seropositive. The CDR3 region is CATKGPRNSNQPQHF. As DNA, the CDR3 is TGTGCCACCAAGGGCCCACGTAATAGCAATCAGCCCCAGCATTTT. Full variable domain (rest looked up from reference TRBV15 and TRBJ1-5): DAMVIQNPRYQVTQFGKPVTLSCSQTLNHNVMYWYQQKSSQAPKLLFHYYDKDFNNEADTPDNFQSRRPNTSFCFLDIRSPGLGDTAMYLCATKGPRNSNQPQHFGDGTRLSIL.